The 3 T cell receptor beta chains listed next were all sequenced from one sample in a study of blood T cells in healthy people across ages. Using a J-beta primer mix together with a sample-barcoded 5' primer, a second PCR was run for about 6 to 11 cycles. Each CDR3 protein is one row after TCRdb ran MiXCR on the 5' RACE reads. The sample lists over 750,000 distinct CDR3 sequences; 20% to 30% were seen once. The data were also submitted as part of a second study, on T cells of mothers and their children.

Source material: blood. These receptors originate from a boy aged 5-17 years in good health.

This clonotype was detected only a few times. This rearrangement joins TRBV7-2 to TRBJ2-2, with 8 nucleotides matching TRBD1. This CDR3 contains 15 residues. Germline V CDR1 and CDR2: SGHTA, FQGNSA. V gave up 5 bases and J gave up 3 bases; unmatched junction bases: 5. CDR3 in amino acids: CASSPRTGHTGELFF. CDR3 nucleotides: TGTGCCAGCAGCCCAAGGACAGGGCACACCGGGGAGCTGTTTTTT.

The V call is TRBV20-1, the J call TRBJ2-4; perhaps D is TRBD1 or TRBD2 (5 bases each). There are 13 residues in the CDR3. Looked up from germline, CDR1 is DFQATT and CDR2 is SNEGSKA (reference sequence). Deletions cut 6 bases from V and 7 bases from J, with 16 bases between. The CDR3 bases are TGCAGTGCGAAGGGGTGGCGAGGGAACATTCAGTACTTC. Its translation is CSAKGWRGNIQYF.

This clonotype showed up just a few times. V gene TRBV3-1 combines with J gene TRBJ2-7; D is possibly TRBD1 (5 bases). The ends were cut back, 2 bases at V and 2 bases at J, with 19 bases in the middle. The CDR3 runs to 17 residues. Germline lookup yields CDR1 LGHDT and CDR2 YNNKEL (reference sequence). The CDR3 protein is CASSQRTATVTPYEQYF. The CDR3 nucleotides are TGTGCCAGCAGCCAAAGAACCGCGACAGTGACCCCCTACGAGCAGTACTTC.